This TCR beta chain was captured in a study of cytomegalovirus exposure and HLA in healthy donors. Points on this clone: Its target is not known.

Clones were sequenced by immunoSEQ multiplex PCR, and TCRdb holds only the in-frame ones, with some missing. The sample lists about 260,000 clones, roughly 88% occurring once. Study conclusions and caveats: In vitro experiments confirmed that a few CMV-associated chains were specific for CMV antigens. Cytomegalovirus association was assigned to approximately 160 TCR beta chains. One later analysis, an examination of the 100 to 150 validation repertoires, found that first-cohort TCR clusters tended to co-occur in them.

The donors were in the approximately 130-subject validation cohort; that cohort was separate from the roughly 620-subject first cohort. The length of the CDR3 is 12 residues. V was shortened by 3 bases and J by 15 bases, with 15 bases between the two germline ends. The V gene's germline CDR1 is MNHNS and CDR2 SASEGT. The V call is TRBV6-1, the J call TRBJ2-1; D is unresolved. Specimen: PBMCs. The receptor's source is a woman in her thirties in good health and CMV-seronegative. CDR3: CASSDALLPGFF. The CDR3 nucleotides are TGTGCCAGCAGTGACGCCCTACTACCCGGGTTCTTC.